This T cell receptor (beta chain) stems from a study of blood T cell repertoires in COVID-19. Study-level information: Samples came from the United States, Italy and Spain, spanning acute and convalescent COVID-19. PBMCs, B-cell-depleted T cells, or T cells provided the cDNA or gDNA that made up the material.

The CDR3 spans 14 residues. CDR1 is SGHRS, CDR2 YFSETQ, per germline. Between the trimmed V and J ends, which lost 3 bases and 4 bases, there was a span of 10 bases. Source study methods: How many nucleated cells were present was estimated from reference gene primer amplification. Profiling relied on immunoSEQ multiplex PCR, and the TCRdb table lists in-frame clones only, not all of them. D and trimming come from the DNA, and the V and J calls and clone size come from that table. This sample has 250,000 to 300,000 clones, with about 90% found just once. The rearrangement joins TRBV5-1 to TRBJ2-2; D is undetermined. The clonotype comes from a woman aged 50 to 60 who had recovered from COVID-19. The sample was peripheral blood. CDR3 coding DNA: TGCGCCAGCAGCTCCCTACCAAGCACCGGGGAGCTGTTTTTT. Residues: CASSSLPSTGELFF.